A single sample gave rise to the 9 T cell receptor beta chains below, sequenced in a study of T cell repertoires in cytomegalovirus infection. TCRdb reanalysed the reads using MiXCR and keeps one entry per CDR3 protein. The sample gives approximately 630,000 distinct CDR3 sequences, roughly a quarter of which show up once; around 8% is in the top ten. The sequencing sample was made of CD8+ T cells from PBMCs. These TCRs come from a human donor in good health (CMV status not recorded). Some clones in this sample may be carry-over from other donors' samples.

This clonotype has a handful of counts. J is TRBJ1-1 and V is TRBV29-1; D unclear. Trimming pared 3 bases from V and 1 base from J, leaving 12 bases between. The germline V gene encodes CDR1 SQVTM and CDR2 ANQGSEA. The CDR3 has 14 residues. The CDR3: CSVEEAEENTEAFF. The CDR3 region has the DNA TGCAGCGTTGAGGAGGCAGAGGAGAACACTGAAGCTTTCTTT.

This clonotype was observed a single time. CDR3 region: CASSYPRYRDITYEQYF. In DNA, the CDR3 is TGTGCCAGCAGTTACCCCCGCTACCGGGACATCACCTACGAGCAGTACTTC. This chain connects TRBV6-2 or TRBV6-3 to TRBJ2-7; TRBD1 might be the D (6 bases). The CDR3 loop spans 17 amino acids. The V end was cut by 2 bases, the J end by 2 bases, with 19 bases between. CDR1 and CDR2 (germline): MNHEY, SVGEGT.

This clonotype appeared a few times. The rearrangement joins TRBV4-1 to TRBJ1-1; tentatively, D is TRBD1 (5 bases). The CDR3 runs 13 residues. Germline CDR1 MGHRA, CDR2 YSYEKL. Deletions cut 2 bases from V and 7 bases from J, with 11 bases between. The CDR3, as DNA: TGCGCCAGCAGCCAACTAGGGGCAGTTGAAGCTTTCTTT. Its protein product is CASSQLGAVEAFF.

CDR3: CSARGAGRGKQETQYF. The CDR3, as DNA: TGCAGTGCTAGAGGGGCGGGCAGGGGAAAACAAGAGACCCAGTACTTC. The genes are TRBV20-1 and TRBJ2-5, with a weak D call TRBD1 (6 bases). Germline V gene sequence: CDR1 DFQATT, CDR2 SNEGSKA (reference sequence). This CDR3 is 16 amino acids long. V lost 1 base to trimming and J lost 2 bases, with 17 bases between them.

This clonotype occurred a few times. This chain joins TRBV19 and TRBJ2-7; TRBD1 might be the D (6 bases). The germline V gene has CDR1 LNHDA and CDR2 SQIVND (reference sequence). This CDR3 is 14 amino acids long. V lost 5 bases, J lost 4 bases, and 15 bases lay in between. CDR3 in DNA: TGTGCCAGTAGTGCAGAACAGGGATTGTACGAGCAGTACTTC. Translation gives CASSAEQGLYEQYF.

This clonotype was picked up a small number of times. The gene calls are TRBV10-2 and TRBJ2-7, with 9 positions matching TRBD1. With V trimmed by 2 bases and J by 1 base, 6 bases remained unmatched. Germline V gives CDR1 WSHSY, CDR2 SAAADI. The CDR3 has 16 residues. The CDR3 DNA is TGCGCCAGCAGTGAGGGGTTGGGGACAGGGTCCTACGAGCAGTACTTC. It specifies CASSEGLGTGSYEQYF.

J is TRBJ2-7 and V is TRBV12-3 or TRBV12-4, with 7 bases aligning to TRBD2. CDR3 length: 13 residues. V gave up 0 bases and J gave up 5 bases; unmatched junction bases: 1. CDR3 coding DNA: TGTGCCAGCAGTTTAGCGAGCGGGGACGAGCAGTACGTC. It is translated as CASSLASGDEQYV.

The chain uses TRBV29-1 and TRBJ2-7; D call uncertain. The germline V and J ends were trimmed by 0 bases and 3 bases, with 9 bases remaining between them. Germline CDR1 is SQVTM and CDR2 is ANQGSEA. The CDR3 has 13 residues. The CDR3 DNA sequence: TGCAGCGTTGAAGATGCGTACCTCTACGAGCAGTACTTC. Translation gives CSVEDAYLYEQYF.

This CDR3 is CASSPTGGAIGQFF. The CDR3 DNA is TGTGCCAGCAGTCCTACAGGGGGAGCCATAGGGCAGTTCTTC. This rearrangement joins TRBV27 to TRBJ2-1; TRBD1 matches at 8 bases. CDR3 length: 14 residues. The V gene's germline CDR1 is MNHEY and CDR2 SMNVEV (reference sequence). V shed 5 bases, J shed 12 bases, and the junction held 12 bases outside the gene matches.